This T cell receptor beta chain was recorded in a study of blood T cell repertoires in COVID-19 (dated by TCRdb to about 2020). About the study as a whole: Samples from collaborators originated in the United States, Italy and Spain and spanned both the acute and convalescent phases of COVID-19. The material from the prospective study consisted of cDNA or gDNA derived from T cells, B-cell-depleted T cells, or PBMCs. HLA class I and class II types, where available, came from metadata supplied by the sample provider rather than from assay-based typing. Subjects who had been exposed to COVID-19, were actively infected with it, or had recovered from it provided the deeply sampled blood TCRbeta repertoires that made up the dataset. The repertoires were made available in a free public database intended to serve as a resource for research on the immune response to SARS-CoV-2. Samples came from the ongoing ImmuneRACE study (first 160 participants) plus 1,254 subjects from 6 global collaborators. A de-identified subject ID, COVID-19 status, age in years and sex were almost always included in the sample metadata. Study-level results and caveats: The quantity of clinical and demographic metadata differed by source and by participant and was supplied without curation.

The immunoSEQ Assay, a bias-controlled multiplex PCR, was used to amplify TCRbeta CDR3 regions from genomic DNA. The original pipeline was this. Nucleated cell counts per sample were estimated from amplification of reference gene primers within the assay. Sequence reads were collapsed and filtered to measure the absolute abundance of every unique TCRbeta CDR3 rearrangement. Productive Simpson clonality was computed per sample as the square root of Simpson's diversity index over productive rearrangements. Here the immuneACCESS table is served through TCRdb, limited to in-frame sequences with V and J called. Missing clones are a known gap in these copies; in checked studies unresolved V genes cover under half, and the rest lacks a known reason. V and J calls and clone size follow that table, whereas D and trimming were derived from the DNA. The sample data list 160,000 or so clones, and roughly 87% of these were observed just once. The ten largest make up about 1.6% of the sample.

Only one count was recorded for this clone. What antigen it recognizes has not been identified. No much larger clonotype is one base removed from it; base qualities were not supplied. Collaborating institutions collected whole blood in K2EDTA tubes following their own protocols. For TCRbeta analysis, collaborators shipped samples as frozen whole blood, isolated PBMCs, or DNA extracted from either of those sample types. This receptor was taken from a woman in her 50s with acute or convalescent COVID-19. Specimen: peripheral blood.

The DNA reads as follows: TGTGCCAGCGGACAGCCAGGGGAGACCCAGTACTTC. Its protein is CASGQPGETQYF. The V and J segments used are TRBV11-3 and TRBJ2-5; 6 matching bases give a weak D call of TRBD1. The germline V gene provides CDR1 SGHNT and CDR2 YENEEA. The CDR3 measures 12 amino acids from cysteine to phenylalanine. Only CDR3 DNA is held: 36 bases, read in frame from base 1. V loses 8 bases of germline sequence and J loses 5 bases, and the interval between the two ends is 12 bases.